This entry lists 16 T cell receptor beta chains sequenced from one sample in a study of cytotoxic CD8 clonotypes in ibrutinib-treated CLL. The data were produced by immunoSEQ multiplex PCR, yet TCRdb's version contains in-frame clones alone and is incomplete. Of about 330,000 clones in the sample, under 70% are singletons; the top ten hold roughly 6.3%. The source was PBMCs, collected after 36 months of ibrutinib treatment. These receptors originate from a human donor with chronic lymphocytic leukemia.

The gene calls are TRBV28 and TRBJ1-5; D remains ambiguous. Germline CDR1 is MDHEN and CDR2 is SYDVKM. Trimming stripped 3 bases from V and 6 bases from J, with 15 bases between. The CDR3 contains 15 residues. CDR3 protein: CASSFGKYSFQPQHF. The DNA for the CDR3 is TGTGCCAGCAGTTTCGGGAAATACTCTTTTCAGCCCCAGCATTTT. Looking up the rest from reference TRBV28 and TRBJ1-5 gives the full variable domain: DVKVTQSSRYLVKRTGEKVFLECVQDMDHENMFWYRQDPGLGLRLIYFSYDVKMKEKGDIPEGYSVSREKKERFSLILESASTNQTSMYLCASSFGKYSFQPQHFGDGTRLSIL.

The rearrangement uses TRBV15 and TRBJ1-2; TRBD1 might be the D (5 bases). The CDR3 covers 13 residues. The ends were cut back, 0 bases at V and 5 bases at J, with 7 bases in the middle. Germline lookup yields CDR1 LNHNV and CDR2 YYDKDF (reference sequence). CDR3 nucleotide sequence: TGTGCCACCAGCAGAGAGGGGGAGTATGGCTACACCTTC. This sequence encodes CATSREGEYGYTF.

Only a few counts were recorded for this clone. The chain combines TRBV10-1 with TRBJ1-6, with no clear D. The V and J ends lost 6 bases and 5 bases respectively, with 5 bases between them. The CDR3 is 12 residues long. CDR1 is WNHNN and CDR2 is SYGVQD in the germline V gene (reference sequence). DNA for the CDR3: TGCGCCAGCAGCCAAAATAATTCACCCCTCCACTTT. Translated, it gives CASSQNNSPLHF.

J is TRBJ1-5 and V is TRBV4-1; 7 bases match TRBD1. The CDR3 extends over 17 amino acids. Germline CDR1 reads MGHRA; CDR2 reads YSYEKL. Trimming at V came to 2 bases and at J to 0 bases, leaving 7 bases not matched to a gene. CDR3 DNA: TGCGCCAGCAGCCAACCCTCCGGGACAGTTAGCAATCAGCCCCAGCATTTT. Its protein product is CASSQPSGTVSNQPQHF.

This clone was recorded many times. The chain carries TRBV6-1 and TRBJ1-2, with D unresolved. Trimming cost V 1 base and J 0 bases, with 6 bases left between them. CDR3 length equals 14 residues. CDR1 is MNHNS and CDR2 is SASEGT in the germline V gene. CDR3 nucleotide sequence: TGTGCCAGCAGTGAAGGTGGAGCTAACTATGGCTACACCTTC. This encodes CASSEGGANYGYTF.

The chain carries TRBV25-1 and TRBJ2-5, with D perhaps matching TRBD1 (6 bases). The CDR3 is 13 residues long. The germline V gene encodes CDR1 MGHDK and CDR2 SYGVNS. V lost 4 bases to trimming and J lost 6 bases, with 12 bases between them. Here the CDR3 DNA reads TGTGCCAGCAGTGTACAGGGTGCTCAGACCCAGTACTTC. This translates into CASSVQGAQTQYF.

This clone was detected a few times. This sequence joins TRBV7-3 and TRBJ2-7; 13 bases are shared with TRBD2. The V segment lost 8 bases and the J segment 7 bases; nucleotides outside the gene matches: 11. The CDR3 consists of 15 residues. From germline, CDR1 is SGHTA and CDR2 FQGTGA. The CDR3 nucleotides are TGTGCCAGCGCTGCTCTAGGACTAGCGGGAGAGGAGCAGTACTTC. The encoded protein is CASAALGLAGEEQYF.

The chain has TRBV2 and TRBJ1-2; no firm D call. Per germline, CDR1 SNHLY and CDR2 FYNNEI. Trimming left V 0 bases short and J 7 bases short, with 12 bases between. This CDR3 region has 14 residues. The CDR3 is CASSEAKGYRGYTF. The CDR3 bases are TGTGCCAGCAGTGAAGCTAAAGGGTATCGTGGCTACACCTTC.

This chain's CDR3 is CAGASNRGGEQYF. The CDR3 nucleotides read TGTGCCGGGGCGTCGAACAGGGGAGGCGAGCAGTACTTC. J is TRBJ2-7 and V is TRBV7-2; tentatively, D is TRBD1 (7 bases). This CDR3 is 13 amino acids long. CDR1 is SGHTA, CDR2 FQGNSA, per germline. The V end lost 11 bases, the J end lost 6 bases, and 20 bases lay between the germline ends.

This clone has just a few counts. The CDR3 region is CSADRAGEQYF. CDR3 bases: TGCAGCGCCGACAGGGCGGGCGAGCAGTACTTC. This sequence joins TRBV29-1 and TRBJ2-7; 7 nucleotides align to TRBD1. Losses at the gene ends were 7 bases for V and 6 bases for J; bases not matched to a gene: 6. Germline V gene lookup returns CDR1 SQVTM and CDR2 ANQGSEA. The CDR3 is made up of 11 amino acids.

The gene calls are TRBV11-2 and TRBJ2-1; 9 bases fit TRBD2. CDR1 is SGHAT and CDR2 is FQNNGV in the germline V gene. V gave up 1 base and J gave up 6 bases; unmatched junction bases: 4. The CDR3 has 15 amino acids. The CDR3 is CASSLAGLAINEQFF. In DNA, the CDR3 is TGTGCCAGCAGCTTAGCGGGACTAGCTATCAATGAGCAGTTCTTC.

The CDR3 loop reads CAGSRDYTDTQYF. For the CDR3, the DNA is TGTGCCGGTAGTCGGGACTACACAGATACGCAGTATTTT. The chain carries TRBV6-5 and TRBJ2-3; 7 bases are shared with TRBD2. The germline CDR1 and CDR2 sequences are MNHEY and SVGAGI. This CDR3 contains 13 residues. V trimming: 11 bases; J trimming: 2 bases; junction bases outside the gene matches: 7.

This clone appeared a single time. DNA for the CDR3: TGTGCCAGCTCACCTGCGGGTAGCGGGATTTCCTACAATGAGCAGTTCTTC. Amino acid sequence: CASSPAGSGISYNEQFF. J is TRBJ2-1 and V is TRBV18, with 8 bases lining up with TRBD2. J lost 1 base, V lost 3 bases, and 8 bases had no gene match. CDR1 is KGHSH and CDR2 is LQKENI in the germline V gene. There are 17 residues in the CDR3.

This chain connects TRBV19 to TRBJ1-2; possible D gene TRBD1, 6 bases. The CDR3 covers 16 residues. CDR1 and CDR2 from the germline V gene are LNHDA and SQIVND (reference sequence). With 3 bases removed from V and 8 bases from J, the gap between germline ends came to 22 bases. Here the CDR3 reads CASSMQGTVLNEGYTF. DNA for the CDR3: TGTGCCAGTAGTATGCAGGGGACGGTTTTAAATGAAGGCTACACCTTC.

The gene calls are TRBV4-1 and TRBJ1-6; no clear D. CDR1 and CDR2 (germline): MGHRA, YSYEKL. The CDR3 loop spans 13 amino acids. Trimming shortened V by 2 bases and J by 10 bases, and 9 bases separated the two germline ends. CDR3: CASSQLRGSPLHF. The CDR3 region has the DNA TGCGCCAGCAGCCAATTACGCGGGTCACCCCTCCACTTT.

The rearrangement links TRBV5-4 to TRBJ2-1; D gene unclear. Germline V gene sequence: CDR1 SGHNT, CDR2 YYREEE (reference sequence). The V end was cut by 0 bases, the J end by 1 base, with 8 bases between. The CDR3 runs to 15 residues. This CDR3 reads CASSLVRLSYNEQFF. The CDR3 DNA is TGTGCCAGCAGCTTGGTCCGGCTATCCTACAATGAGCAGTTCTTC.